One and the same sample provided the 30 T cell receptor beta chains below, sequenced in a study of cytomegalovirus exposure and HLA in healthy donors. 60 Vbeta and 13 Jbeta primers were used in PCR. Repertoires were generated with immunoSEQ multiplex PCR, while TCRdb's copy carries only in-frame clones and drops some. The top ten hold 1.5% of the sample, which has more than 150,000 clones, over 80% seen once. The sequenced sample consisted of PBMCs. These receptors all come from a woman aged 18 to 35 in good health and CMV-seronegative.

The rearrangement links TRBV30 to TRBJ2-3; 10 nucleotides line up with TRBD2. The V and J ends lost 4 bases and 3 bases, in that order; junction bases with no gene match: 1. Germline V gene lookup returns CDR1 GTSNPN and CDR2 SVGIG (reference sequence). CDR3 size: 13 residues. The chain's CDR3 is CAWTSGGTDTQYF. The DNA for the CDR3 is TGTGCCTGGACTAGCGGGGGTACAGATACGCAGTATTTT.

The V and J genes are TRBV28 and TRBJ1-2, with a weak D call TRBD1 (5 bases). The CDR3 extends over 11 amino acids. From germline, CDR1 is MDHEN and CDR2 SYDVKM. V lost 6 bases and J 8 bases, leaving 10 bases between the germline ends. CDR3 nucleotides: TGTGCCAGCAGCGGACAACGGGGCTACACCTTC. The encoded protein is CASSGQRGYTF.

The CDR3 region is CASGSLGLNTEAFF. For the CDR3, the DNA is TGTGCTAGTGGTTCCTTGGGCTTGAACACTGAAGCTTTCTTT. The genes are TRBV12-5 and TRBJ1-1; D is unclear. The germline V and J ends were trimmed by 4 bases and 0 bases, with 9 bases remaining between them. There are 14 residues in the CDR3. Germline lookup yields CDR1 LGHNT and CDR2 FRNRAP.

This clone was recorded only once. The J gene is TRBJ2-5, the V gene TRBV30; D may be TRBD2 (5 bases). In germline, CDR1 is GTSNPN, CDR2 SVGIG (reference sequence). The CDR3 has 13 residues. Trimming removed 1 base at V and 5 bases at J, with 11 bases between. CDR3 coding DNA: TGTGCCTGGAGTGGGACGACTATGGAGACCCAGTACTTC. Protein product: CAWSGTTMETQYF.

J is TRBJ2-2 and V is TRBV4-1; TRBD2 agrees at 12 bases. The CDR3 has 16 residues. Germline V gene sequence: CDR1 MGHRA, CDR2 YSYEKL. With V trimmed by 4 bases and J by 6 bases, 6 bases remained unmatched. CDR3 sequence reads: CASSLGTSGWAGELFF. As DNA, the CDR3 is TGCGCCAGCAGCCTTGGGACTAGCGGGTGGGCCGGGGAGCTGTTTTTT.

This chain connects TRBV5-1 to TRBJ1-5; TRBD1 matches at 8 bases. Germline CDR1 reads SGHRS; CDR2 reads YFSETQ. V was pared by 0 bases and J by 6 bases, with 5 bases of the junction left unmatched. The CDR3 consists of 15 residues. CDR3 sequence reads: CASSLGQGAAQPQHF. CDR3 nucleotide sequence: TGCGCCAGCAGCTTGGGGCAGGGGGCAGCTCAGCCCCAGCATTTT. Full variable domain (rest looked up from reference TRBV5-1 and TRBJ1-5): KAGVTQTPRYLIKTRGQQVTLSCSPISGHRSVSWYQQTPGQGLQFLFEYFSETQRNKGNFPGRFSGRQFSNSRSEMNVSTLELGDSALYLCASSLGQGAAQPQHFGDGTRLSIL.

This sequence joins TRBV11-2 and TRBJ1-2, with a possible D match to TRBD1 (5 bases). CDR3 length: 15 amino acids. Trimming took 2 bases from V and 0 from J, leaving 10 bases between them. Germline values: CDR1 SGHAT, CDR2 FQNNGV. The CDR3 DNA is TGTGCCAGCAGCTTAATTGCAGGGCCTAACTATGGCTACACCTTC. It is translated as CASSLIAGPNYGYTF.

This sequence joins TRBV5-8 and TRBJ2-5; TRBD1 might be the D (5 bases). The end of the DNA fits TRBJ2-7 better, so the J call may be wrong. This CDR3 is 15 amino acids long. Germline V CDR1 and CDR2: SGHTS, YDEGEE. The CDR3: CATPLSGRLAYEQYF. DNA for the CDR3: TGTGCCACCCCCCTTTCAGGGCGTTTAGCCTACGAGCAGTACTTC.

V is TRBV27 and J is TRBJ1-1; D is unresolved. The CDR3 has 15 amino acids. Trimming took 5 bases from V and 0 from J, leaving 13 bases between them. CDR1 and CDR2 (germline): MNHEY, SMNVEV (reference sequence). DNA for the CDR3: TGTGCCAGCAGTCAACGAGCCGTTATGAACACTGAAGCTTTCTTT. It translates to CASSQRAVMNTEAFF.

This clone has only one observation. This chain links TRBV15 with TRBJ2-5, with TRBD2 identical over 13 bases. TRBJ2-7 explains the end of the DNA better; the J call may be wrong. This CDR3 is built from 17 residues. Germline-derived CDR1 and CDR2 are LNHNV and YYDKDF (reference sequence). The CDR3 region has the DNA TGTGCCACCAGCAGACCCGGGACTAGCGGGATCAGAAACGAGCAGTACTTC. This gives the protein CATSRPGTSGIRNEQYF.

The J gene is TRBJ1-4, the V gene TRBV7-2, with 7 bases aligning to TRBD1. The ends lost 5 bases at V and 4 bases at J; junction bases unmatched: 4. Germline CDR1 is SGHTA and CDR2 is FQGNSA. The CDR3 has 14 amino acids. This chain's CDR3 is CASSRDRYNEKLFF. CDR3 nucleotide sequence: TGTGCCAGCAGCCGGGACAGATATAATGAAAAACTGTTTTTT. Variable domain in full (rest from reference TRBV7-2 and TRBJ1-4): GAGVSQSPSNKVTEKGKDVELRCDPISGHTALYWYRQSLGQGLEFLIYFQGNSAPDKSGLPSDRFSAERTGGSVSTLTIQRTQQEDSAVYLCASSRDRYNEKLFFGSGTQLSVL.

A remark on this clone: At one boundary the junction diverges from the germline segment, which might be a read error. This sequence joins TRBV7-9 and TRBJ2-3; 9 nucleotides match TRBD1. The CDR3 contains 15 residues. Germline V gene lookup returns CDR1 SEHNR and CDR2 FQNEAQ (reference sequence). Here the CDR3 DNA reads TGTTCCAGCAGCGTGGACAGGGGTCGAACAGATACGCAGTATTTT. This encodes CSSSVDRGRTDTQYF.

The J gene is TRBJ2-5, the V gene TRBV11-2; tentative D call: TRBD2 (5 bases). The germline V gene has CDR1 SGHAT and CDR2 FQNNGV. Trimming left V 4 bases short and J 2 bases short, with 11 bases between. The CDR3 covers 14 residues. DNA for the CDR3: TGTGCCAGCAGCTGGGGTGGCGGGCAAGAGACCCAGTACTTC. Translating gives CASSWGGGQETQYF.

This rearrangement joins TRBV28 to TRBJ2-5; D is uncertain. Germline CDR1 reads MDHEN; CDR2 reads SYDVKM. The V and J ends lost 6 bases and 5 bases respectively, with 28 bases between them. The CDR3 spans 18 residues. CDR3 DNA sequence: TGTGCCAGCAGCCCATCACACCAGACACGGATGGGCAAGGAGACCCAGTACTTC. Translated, it gives CASSPSHQTRMGKETQYF. The complete variable domain, with remaining parts taken from reference TRBV28 and TRBJ2-5, reads DVKVTQSSRYLVKRTGEKVFLECVQDMDHENMFWYRQDPGLGLRLIYFSYDVKMKEKGDIPEGYSVSREKKERFSLILESASTNQTSMYLCASSPSHQTRMGKETQYFGPGTRLLVL.

V usage is TRBV7-6 and J usage is TRBJ1-1; D is unclear. The CDR3 sequence is 13 residues long. V was pared by 5 bases and J by 6 bases, with 13 bases between. CDR1 and CDR2 (germline): SGHVS, FNYEAQ. The CDR3 loop is CASSHTAEAEAFF. In DNA, the CDR3 is TGTGCCAGCAGCCATACCGCGGAGGCTGAAGCTTTCTTT.

The chain is built from TRBV4-1 and TRBJ2-2, with 8 positions matching TRBD2. V shed 4 bases, J shed 1 base, and the junction held 5 bases outside the gene matches. This CDR3 contains 16 residues. CDR1 is MGHRA and CDR2 is YSYEKL in the germline V gene. The CDR3 is CASSLGGGVNTGELFF. The CDR3 nucleotides are TGCGCCAGCAGCCTCGGGGGGGGAGTGAACACCGGGGAGCTGTTTTTT.

V is TRBV5-1 and J is TRBJ1-1; a weak D match, TRBD1 (5 bases). Looked up from germline, CDR1 is SGHRS and CDR2 is YFSETQ. With 6 bases removed from V and 4 bases from J, the gap between germline ends came to 10 bases. The CDR3 is 12 amino acids. The CDR3 DNA reads as TGCGCCAGCAATCAGGGAGGCACTGAAGCTTTCTTT. Encoded protein: CASNQGGTEAFF.

This chain uses TRBV9 with TRBJ2-2; 7 bases fit TRBD2. CDR1 and CDR2 (germline): SGDLS, YYNGEE. J lost 1 base, V lost 0 bases, and 6 bases had no gene match. This CDR3 region has 17 residues. CDR3 in amino acids: CASSVGEGFLNTGELFF. As DNA, the CDR3 is TGTGCCAGCAGCGTAGGGGAGGGGTTCCTGAACACCGGGGAGCTGTTTTTT.

This clone turned up a few times. V usage is TRBV4-1 and J usage is TRBJ1-1; D remains ambiguous. The CDR3 length is 14 residues. Trimming stripped 3 bases from V and 4 bases from J, with 12 bases between. Germline CDR1 is MGHRA and CDR2 is YSYEKL. The CDR3 is CASSHPGRGTEAFF. CDR3 sequence (DNA): TGCGCCAGCAGCCACCCCGGGCGGGGCACTGAAGCTTTCTTT.

This rearrangement joins TRBV6-1 to TRBJ1-2; possibly TRBD1 for D (5 bases). The length of the CDR3 is 16 residues. Trimming removed 4 bases from V and 6 bases from J, with 21 bases in between. Per the germline V gene, CDR1 is MNHNS and CDR2 is SASEGT. The CDR3 loop is CASSGGLGFSHNGYTF. CDR3 sequence (DNA): TGTGCCAGCAGTGGGGGCTTGGGGTTTTCGCATAATGGCTACACCTTC.

This clone was recorded a few times. The V gene is TRBV7-8, the J gene TRBJ1-5; D may be TRBD1 (6 bases). V dropped 1 base and J dropped 7 bases, with 11 bases sitting between them. The CDR3 sequence is 14 residues long. The germline V gene encodes CDR1 SGHVS and CDR2 FQNEAQ. CDR3 sequence: CASSLGGRGQPQHF. For the CDR3, the DNA is TGTGCCAGCAGCTTAGGCGGCAGGGGCCAGCCCCAGCATTTT.

The chain links TRBV4-2 to TRBJ2-3; 9 bases match TRBD2. Trimming at V came to 0 bases and at J to 5 bases, leaving 6 bases not matched to a gene. Germline V gene lookup returns CDR1 LGHNA and CDR2 YNFKEQ. CDR3 length: 16 amino acids. The CDR3 DNA follows: TGTGCCAGCAGCCAAGAGTGGCTAGCGGGGCTAGATACGCAGTATTTT. It translates to CASSQEWLAGLDTQYF.

J is TRBJ1-1 and V is TRBV29-1; no definite D call. Trimming cost V 2 bases and J 5 bases, with 15 bases left between them. The V gene's germline CDR1 is SQVTM and CDR2 ANQGSEA. CDR3 length: 14 amino acids. The chain's CDR3 is CSVELGEGSTEAFF. Written as DNA, the CDR3 is TGCAGCGTTGAACTTGGGGAAGGGAGTACTGAAGCTTTCTTT.

The chain links TRBV2 to TRBJ1-1, with D perhaps matching TRBD1 (5 bases). The germline V gene has CDR1 SNHLY and CDR2 FYNNEI. Trimming removed 5 bases at V and 7 bases at J, with 17 bases between. This CDR3 contains 14 residues. The CDR3 nucleotides read TGTGCCAGCAGTCCCCCCAGGGCCCCCAATGAAGCTTTCTTT. This codes for CASSPPRAPNEAFF.

This chain uses TRBV28 with TRBJ1-2, with unresolved D. Germline loops: CDR1 MDHEN, CDR2 SYDVKM. The CDR3 is made up of 14 amino acids. V dropped 5 bases and J dropped 4 bases, with 14 bases sitting between them. The CDR3 is CASSTVKAGYGYTF. CDR3 DNA: TGTGCCAGCAGTACCGTCAAAGCCGGCTATGGCTACACCTTC.

The chain employs TRBV19 and TRBJ1-1; D is ambiguous. CDR1 and CDR2 from the germline V gene are LNHDA and SQIVND (reference sequence). With 0 bases removed from V and 5 bases from J, the gap between germline ends came to 10 bases. This CDR3 comprises 14 residues. The CDR3 coding sequence is TGTGCCAGTAGTATAGAGTTAGTTAGTACTGAAGCTTTCTTT. It encodes CASSIELVSTEAFF.

This clone has just one count. The V call is TRBV6-5, the J call TRBJ1-4, with no clear D. Germline V gives CDR1 MNHEY, CDR2 SVGAGI. The ends were cut back, 0 bases at V and 0 bases at J, with 5 bases in the middle. The CDR3 is 15 residues long. The CDR3 DNA reads TGTGCCAGCAGTTACTCGTTAGCAACTAATGAAAAACTGTTTTTT. This translates into CASSYSLATNEKLFF.

The chain combines TRBV6-1 with TRBJ1-5; 8 bases match TRBD1. The CDR3 loop spans 15 amino acids. Germline assignment: CDR1 MNHNS and CDR2 SASEGT. V lost 6 bases to trimming and J lost 2 bases; unmatched junction nucleotides: 6. In DNA, the CDR3 is TGTGCCAGCAGCCTGGACAGGGCCGGCAATCAGCCCCAGCATTTT. It specifies CASSLDRAGNQPQHF.

J is TRBJ1-1 and V is TRBV11-2; 8 bases agree with TRBD1. The germline V gene has CDR1 SGHAT and CDR2 FQNNGV. The CDR3 runs to 14 residues. With V trimmed by 5 bases and J by 4 bases, 6 bases remained unmatched. The CDR3 spells CASSLKTGVTEAFF. The CDR3 bases are TGTGCCAGCAGCCTGAAGACAGGGGTCACTGAAGCTTTCTTT.

The rearrangement links TRBV9 to TRBJ2-5; 10 nucleotides agree with TRBD2. The CDR3 is made up of 15 amino acids. Germline V CDR1 and CDR2: SGDLS, YYNGEE. Unmatched junction bases numbered 8, after V lost 2 bases and J lost 7 bases. As DNA, the CDR3 is TGTGCCAGCAGCGTTTCCAGCGGGGGGGCAGGGACCCAGTACTTC. It encodes CASSVSSGGAGTQYF.